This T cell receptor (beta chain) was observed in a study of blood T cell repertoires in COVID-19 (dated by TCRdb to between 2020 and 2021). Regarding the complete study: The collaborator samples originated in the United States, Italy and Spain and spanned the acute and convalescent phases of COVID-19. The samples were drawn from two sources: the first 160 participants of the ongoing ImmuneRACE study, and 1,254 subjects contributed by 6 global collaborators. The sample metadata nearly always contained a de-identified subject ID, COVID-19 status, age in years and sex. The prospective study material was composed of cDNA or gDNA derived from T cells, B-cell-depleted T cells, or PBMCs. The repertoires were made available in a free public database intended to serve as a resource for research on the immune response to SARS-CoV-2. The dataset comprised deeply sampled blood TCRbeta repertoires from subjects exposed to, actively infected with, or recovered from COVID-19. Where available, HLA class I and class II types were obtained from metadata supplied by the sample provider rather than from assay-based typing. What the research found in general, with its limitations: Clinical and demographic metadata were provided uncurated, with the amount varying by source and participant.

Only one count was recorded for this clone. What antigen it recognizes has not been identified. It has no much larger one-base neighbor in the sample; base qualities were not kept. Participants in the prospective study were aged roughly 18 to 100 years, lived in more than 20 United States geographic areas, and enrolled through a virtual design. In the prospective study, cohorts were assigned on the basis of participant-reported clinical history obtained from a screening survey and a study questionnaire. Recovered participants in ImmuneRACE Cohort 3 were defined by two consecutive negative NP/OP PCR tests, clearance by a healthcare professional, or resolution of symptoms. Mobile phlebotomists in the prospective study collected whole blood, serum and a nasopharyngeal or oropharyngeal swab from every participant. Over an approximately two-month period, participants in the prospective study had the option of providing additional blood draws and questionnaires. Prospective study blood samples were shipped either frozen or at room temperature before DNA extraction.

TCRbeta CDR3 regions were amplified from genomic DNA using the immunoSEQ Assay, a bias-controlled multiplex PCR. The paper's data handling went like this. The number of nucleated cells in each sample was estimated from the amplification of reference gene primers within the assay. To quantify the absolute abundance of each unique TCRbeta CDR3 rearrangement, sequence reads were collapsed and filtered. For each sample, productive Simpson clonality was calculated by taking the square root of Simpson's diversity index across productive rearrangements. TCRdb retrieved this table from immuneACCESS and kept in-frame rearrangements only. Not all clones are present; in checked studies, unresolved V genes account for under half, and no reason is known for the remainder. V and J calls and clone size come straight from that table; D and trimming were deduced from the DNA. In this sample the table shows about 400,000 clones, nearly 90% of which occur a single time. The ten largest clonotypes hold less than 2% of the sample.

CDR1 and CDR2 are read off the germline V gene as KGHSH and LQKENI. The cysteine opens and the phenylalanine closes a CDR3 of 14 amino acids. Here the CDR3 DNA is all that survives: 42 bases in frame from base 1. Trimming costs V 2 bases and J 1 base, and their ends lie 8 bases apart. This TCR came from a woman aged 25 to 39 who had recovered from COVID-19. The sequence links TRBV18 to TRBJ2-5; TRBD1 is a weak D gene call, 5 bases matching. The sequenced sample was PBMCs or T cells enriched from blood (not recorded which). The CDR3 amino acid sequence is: CASSPGQAQETQYF. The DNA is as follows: TGTGCCAGCTCACCAGGACAAGCCCAAGAGACCCAGTACTTC.